Each of the 21 T cell receptor beta chains below was sequenced from the same sample in a study of control samples from healthy donors and cancer patients (dated by TCRdb to 2018 to 2021). Library construction relied on the immunoSEQ multiplex PCR assay. TCRdb took over this immuneACCESS table, retaining in-frame rearrangements with V and J assigned. Such tables are incomplete; in checked studies, under half of the missing clones stem from an unresolved V gene, and the remainder is unexplained. For this sample there are 390,000 or so clones; approximately 92% appear just once. Of the sample, more than 6% is held by the ten largest clones. Material for sequencing was PBMCs. All receptors come from a middle-aged man with head and neck cancer.

CDR3 sequence: CASSQVGSGTAKNIQYF. Written as DNA, the CDR3 is TGCGCCAGCAGCCAAGTCGGTTCCGGGACAGCCAAAAACATTCAGTACTTC. The V gene is TRBV4-1, the J gene TRBJ2-4, with D perhaps matching TRBD1 or TRBD2 (5 bases each). Between the trimmed V and J ends, which lost 1 base and 0 bases, there was a span of 13 bases. The CDR3 is 17 amino acids. Looked up from germline, CDR1 is MGHRA and CDR2 is YSYEKL.

This chain connects TRBV5-4 to TRBJ2-1; TRBD2 aligns across 9 bases. This CDR3 has 15 amino acids. Per germline, CDR1 SGHNT and CDR2 YYREEE (reference sequence). V lost 4 bases, J lost 10 bases, and 12 bases stayed unmatched. The CDR3 reads CASSTPGTSLGEQFF. The CDR3 coding sequence is TGTGCCAGCAGCACTCCCGGGACTAGCTTAGGGGAGCAGTTCTTC.

This rearrangement joins TRBV5-1 to TRBJ2-5; 7 bases are shared with TRBD2. Per germline, CDR1 SGHRS and CDR2 YFSETQ. With 0 bases clipped from V and 7 bases from J, the junction kept 9 bases outside the gene matches. CDR3 length: 15 amino acids. The DNA of the CDR3 is TGCGCCAGCAGCTTGGCCGGAGGAAGGGAGGGGACCCAGTACTTC. It codes for CASSLAGGREGTQYF. Full variable domain (outside the CDR3, taken from reference TRBV5-1 and TRBJ2-5): KAGVTQTPRYLIKTRGQQVTLSCSPISGHRSVSWYQQTPGQGLQFLFEYFSETQRNKGNFPGRFSGRQFSNSRSEMNVSTLELGDSALYLCASSLAGGREGTQYFGPGTRLLVL.

Note on this clone: Other DNA sequences from this sample encode an identical CDR3 as well. CDR3 nucleotides: TGTGCCAGCAGCCCCTCAGGGGGAAATCAGCCCCAGCATTTT. It encodes CASSPSGGNQPQHF. This rearrangement joins TRBV3-1 (or the pseudogene TRBV3-2) to TRBJ1-5; 7 positions match TRBD1. V shed 4 bases and J 4 bases; nucleotides not matched to a gene: 4. CDR3 size: 14 residues. The germline V gene encodes CDR1 LGHDT and CDR2 YNNKEL (reference sequence).

The chain carries TRBV2 and TRBJ1-1; D remains ambiguous. CDR3 size: 13 residues. Trimming pared 1 base from V and 4 bases from J, leaving 7 bases between. The V gene's germline CDR1 is SNHLY and CDR2 FYNNEI. CDR3 residues: CASSEDRSTEAFF. The DNA for the CDR3 is TGTGCCAGCAGTGAAGATAGAAGCACTGAAGCTTTCTTT.

The chain employs TRBV3-1 (or the pseudogene TRBV3-2) and TRBJ2-1; tentative D call: TRBD2 (5 bases). This CDR3 is built from 15 residues. CDR1 and CDR2 from the germline V gene are LGHDT and YNNKEL (reference sequence). The ends were cut back, 0 bases at V and 4 bases at J, with 10 bases in the middle. The CDR3 sequence: CASSQDYPGYNEQFF. The CDR3 region has the DNA TGTGCCAGCAGCCAAGATTACCCGGGGTACAATGAGCAGTTCTTC.

J is TRBJ1-1 and V is TRBV25-1; 7 positions agree with TRBD1. Per the germline V gene, CDR1 is MGHDK and CDR2 is SYGVNS. J gave up 5 bases and V 7 bases, and 7 bases lay outside the gene matches. The CDR3 covers 13 residues. As DNA, the CDR3 is TGTGCCAGCACCTCCACAGGGGTGACTGAAGCTTTCTTT. Residues: CASTSTGVTEAFF.

The chain is built from TRBV6-2 or TRBV6-3 and TRBJ2-5; weak D call: TRBD1 (6 bases). This CDR3 spans 19 amino acids. Germline V gives CDR1 MNHEY, CDR2 SVGEGT. Deletions cut 5 bases from V and 2 bases from J, with 27 bases between. CDR3: CASSRARAGDLRMQETQYF. For the CDR3, the DNA is TGTGCCAGCAGTAGGGCCCGGGCAGGGGACCTACGTATGCAAGAGACCCAGTACTTC.

The chain carries TRBV5-4 and TRBJ1-5, with a possible D match to TRBD1 (5 bases). The V end was cut by 0 bases, the J end by 0 bases, with 7 bases between. Germline CDR1 and CDR2: SGHNT and YYREEE (reference sequence). This CDR3 contains 15 residues. The CDR3: CASSLEGISNQPQHF. CDR3 DNA: TGTGCCAGCAGCTTGGAGGGGATTAGCAATCAGCCCCAGCATTTT.

The chain is built from TRBV30 and TRBJ1-6; D is unresolved. CDR1 GTSNPN and CDR2 SVGIG come from the germline V gene (reference sequence). V gave up 2 bases and J gave up 0 bases, with 11 bases separating them. CDR3 length: 16 amino acids. The CDR3: CAWSFSASSYNSPLHF. CDR3 DNA: TGTGCCTGGAGTTTCTCAGCCAGCTCCTATAATTCACCCCTCCACTTT.

About this clone itself: One end of the junction fails to match germline, which may point to a read error. The chain recombines TRBV7-9 with TRBJ1-5; D remains unclear. From germline, CDR1 is SEHNR and CDR2 FQNEAQ (reference sequence). CDR3 length equals 13 residues. The CDR3 nucleotides are TGTGCCAGCAGCTTAGGTAGCAGTCAGCCCCAGCATTTT. Amino acid sequence: CASSLGSSQPQHF.

J is TRBJ2-7 and V is TRBV29-1, with a weak D call TRBD1 (5 bases). The CDR3 contains 13 residues. Germline V lookup: CDR1 SQVTM, CDR2 ANQGSEA. V lost 4 bases, J lost 3 bases, and 13 bases lay in between. The DNA for the CDR3 is TGCAGCGTTGTGGACACAGAGTTCTACGAGCAGTACTTC. It specifies CSVVDTEFYEQYF.

The chain is built from TRBV30 and TRBJ1-6; D is undetermined. V lost 3 bases and J lost 5, with 8 bases in between. The CDR3 loop spans 13 amino acids. Germline loops: CDR1 GTSNPN, CDR2 SVGIG (reference sequence). CDR3 coding DNA: TGTGCCTGGAGACAGTCTCATAATTCACCCCTCCACTTT. The encoded protein is CAWRQSHNSPLHF.

This sequence joins TRBV3-1 (or the pseudogene TRBV3-2) and TRBJ2-5; D gene ambiguous. Deletions cut 1 base from V and 7 bases from J, with 7 bases between. Germline V gene sequence: CDR1 LGHDT, CDR2 YNNKEL (reference sequence). The CDR3 extends over 12 amino acids. The CDR3 sequence is CASSQGAGTQYF. CDR3 DNA: TGTGCCAGCAGCCAAGGGGCCGGGACCCAGTACTTC.

The V gene is TRBV27, the J gene TRBJ2-2, with 7 positions matching TRBD2. Germline values: CDR1 MNHEY, CDR2 SMNVEV (reference sequence). After removal of 4 bases from V and 2 bases from J, the junction contained 13 bases not matched to a gene. The CDR3 contains 18 residues. CDR3 bases: TGTGCCAGCAGTTCCACCCCGGGTAGCGGGTATAACACCGGGGAGCTGTTTTTT. Its protein product is CASSSTPGSGYNTGELFF.

The CDR3 region is CASSSMPEAFF. DNA of the CDR3: TGTGCCAGCAGCTCCATGCCTGAAGCTTTCTTT. The chain carries TRBV7-9 and TRBJ1-1; no reliable D call. Germline V CDR1 and CDR2: SEHNR, FQNEAQ (reference sequence). The CDR3 covers 11 residues. V was clipped by 4 bases and J by 6 bases, with 6 bases between them.

This clone was found once. This chain links TRBV7-9 with TRBJ1-4; D possibly corresponds to TRBD1 (5 bases). The ends were cut back, 7 bases at V and 8 bases at J, with 20 bases in the middle. CDR1 is SEHNR and CDR2 is FQNEAQ in the germline V gene (reference sequence). The length of the CDR3 is 15 residues. CDR3 coding DNA: TGTGCCAGCAACCAGGGCCCGACGGCAGGAGAAAAACTGTTTTTT. Residues: CASNQGPTAGEKLFF.

The chain has TRBV5-4 and TRBJ1-6; 8 positions agree with TRBD1. The CDR3 runs 16 residues. In germline, CDR1 is SGHNT, CDR2 YYREEE (reference sequence). V lost 1 base and J lost 7; bases outside the gene matches: 7. For the CDR3, the DNA is TGTGCCAGCAGCTTGCGACAGGGGAGTGGGAATTCACCCCTCCACTTT. This encodes CASSLRQGSGNSPLHF. Based on the CDR3 plus reference TRBV5-4 and TRBJ1-6, the full variable domain is ETGVTQSPTHLIKTRGQQVTLRCSSQSGHNTVSWYQQALGQGPQFIFQYYREEENGRGNFPPRFSGLQFPNYSSELNVNALELDDSALYLCASSLRQGSGNSPLHFGNGTRLTVT.

This clone appeared a few times. The chain couples TRBV28 to TRBJ1-1; D is perhaps TRBD1 (5 bases). V lost 1 base and J 6 bases, leaving 9 bases between the germline ends. From germline, CDR1 is MDHEN and CDR2 SYDVKM. The CDR3 is 13 residues long. Here the CDR3 reads CASSLFPGSEAFF. The CDR3 DNA is TGTGCCAGCAGTTTATTTCCAGGGTCTGAAGCTTTCTTT.

V usage is TRBV5-8 and J usage is TRBJ2-1, with a weak D call TRBD2 (5 bases). The CDR3 runs 17 residues. With 7 bases removed from V and 2 bases from J, the gap between germline ends came to 22 bases. CDR1 and CDR2 from the germline V gene are SGHTS and YDEGEE. CDR3 nucleotides: TGTGCCAGCGGTCCGCAACCCCCCGGGGTTACCTACAATGAGCAGTTCTTC. It specifies CASGPQPPGVTYNEQFF.

The gene calls are TRBV11-2 and TRBJ2-2; D is ambiguous. The V end lost 4 bases, the J end lost 5 bases, and 11 bases lay between the germline ends. Germline CDR1 is SGHAT and CDR2 is FQNNGV. The CDR3 consists of 14 residues. CDR3 nucleotides: TGTGCCAGCAGCTCCCAAGCCCCGACCGGGGAGCTGTTTTTT. Translated, it gives CASSSQAPTGELFF.